These 24 T cell receptor beta chains share one sample of origin, sequenced in a study of blood T cell repertoires in COVID-19. The repertoire was sequenced with immunoSEQ multiplex PCR; TCRdb's copy has only in-frame clones and lacks some. This table has over 100,000 clones, about 88% appearing once. The sequenced sample was peripheral blood. The receptors shown here come from a human donor in a cohort sampled during active COVID-19.

This clone was seen only once. J is TRBJ2-3 and V is TRBV3-1 (or the pseudogene TRBV3-2); 7 positions agree with TRBD1. CDR1 and CDR2 from the germline V gene are LGHDT and YNNKEL (reference sequence). CDR3 length: 15 residues. V was pared by 5 bases and J by 2 bases, with 7 bases of the junction left unmatched. CDR3 DNA sequence: TGTGCCAGCAGCTTAGGGAAGGGGGCCACAGATACGCAGTATTTT. Protein product: CASSLGKGATDTQYF.

The chain combines TRBV27 with TRBJ1-2; 9 nucleotides align to TRBD1. This CDR3 has 13 residues. After removal of 3 bases from V and 6 bases from J, the junction contained 2 bases not matched to a gene. CDR1 and CDR2 from the germline V gene are MNHEY and SMNVEV (reference sequence). CDR3 sequence reads: CASSFRDRDGYTF. As DNA, the CDR3 is TGTGCCAGCAGTTTCCGGGACAGGGATGGCTACACCTTC.

This chain links TRBV7-2 with TRBJ2-2; TRBD2 is a possible D gene (5 bases). This CDR3 contains 16 residues. Trimming stripped 5 bases from V and 2 bases from J, with 15 bases between. CDR1 and CDR2 from the germline V gene are SGHTA and FQGNSA. The CDR3 sequence: CASSRGGVLNTGELFF. CDR3 nucleotide sequence: TGTGCCAGCAGCCGGGGTGGTGTTCTCAACACCGGGGAGCTGTTTTTT.

The V call is TRBV6-4, the J call TRBJ2-1; D gene ambiguous. The CDR3 has 14 amino acids. Trimming shortened V by 5 bases and J by 6 bases, and 14 bases separated the two germline ends. In germline, CDR1 is MRHNA, CDR2 SNTAGT. In nucleotides, the CDR3 is TGTGCCAGCAGTCAGACCCGCTCGGGCAATGAGCAGTTCTTC. This codes for CASSQTRSGNEQFF.

The chain employs TRBV4-1 and TRBJ2-5; 8 bases are shared with TRBD2. Germline assignment: CDR1 MGHRA and CDR2 YSYEKL. The J segment lost 2 bases and the V segment lost 1 base, leaving 6 bases of the junction unmatched. This CDR3 spans 16 amino acids. CDR3 sequence reads: CASSQAASGLQETQYF. CDR3 nucleotide sequence: TGCGCCAGCAGCCAAGCGGCTAGCGGGCTTCAAGAGACCCAGTACTTC.

V and J are TRBV19 and TRBJ2-2; D may be TRBD2 (5 bases). This CDR3 is built from 14 residues. Germline V gives CDR1 LNHDA, CDR2 SQIVND (reference sequence). Trimming removed 9 bases at V and 3 bases at J, with 14 bases between. The chain's CDR3 is CASRTTGYTGELFF. The CDR3, as DNA: TGTGCCAGCCGCACCACGGGGTACACCGGGGAGCTGTTTTTT.

This chain uses TRBV18 with TRBJ1-1; 8 positions agree with TRBD1. CDR3 size: 13 residues. With 6 bases clipped from V and 4 bases from J, the junction kept 4 bases outside the gene matches. Looked up from germline, CDR1 is KGHSH and CDR2 is LQKENI. The CDR3 sequence is CASSPTGGTEAFF. The CDR3 DNA reads TGTGCCAGCTCCCCTACAGGGGGCACTGAAGCTTTCTTT.

This clone occurred once. This chain connects TRBV28 to TRBJ2-3, with D perhaps matching TRBD1 (5 bases). The V gene's germline CDR1 is MDHEN and CDR2 SYDVKM. This CDR3 is built from 14 residues. Between the trimmed V and J ends, which lost 7 bases and 2 bases, there was a span of 13 bases. This chain's CDR3 is CASMLRQFTDTQYF. As DNA, the CDR3 is TGTGCCAGCATGCTGCGACAGTTCACAGATACGCAGTATTTT.

The CDR3 DNA is TGTGCCAGCAGCTTGTCAGACAGGGACTGGAGTGAGCAGTTCTTC. Translated, it gives CASSLSDRDWSEQFF. The chain combines TRBV5-5 with TRBJ2-1; the D gene is possibly TRBD1 (7 bases). Germline loops: CDR1 SGHKS, CDR2 YYEKEE (reference sequence). The CDR3 runs 15 residues. Trimming pared 1 base from V and 9 bases from J, leaving 17 bases between.

The V call is TRBV27, the J call TRBJ2-1; D may be TRBD2 (7 bases). V lost 7 bases and J 7 bases, leaving 20 bases between the germline ends. The CDR3 extends over 15 amino acids. Germline assignment: CDR1 MNHEY and CDR2 SMNVEV (reference sequence). The CDR3 nucleotides read TGTGCCAGCACCCGAAGGGGGGGCGAGGGGAATGAGCAGTTCTTC. It translates to CASTRRGGEGNEQFF.

The gene calls are TRBV9 and TRBJ2-7, with D perhaps matching TRBD2 (6 bases). Trimming took off 3 bases at V and 3 bases at J, with 16 bases between the two ends. Germline values: CDR1 SGDLS, CDR2 YYNGEE. This CDR3 comprises 15 residues. The CDR3: CASSGSSGGNYEQYF. CDR3 bases: TGTGCCAGCAGCGGAAGCAGCGGAGGGAACTACGAGCAGTACTTC.

The chain recombines TRBV18 with TRBJ1-2; perhaps TRBD1 as D (6 bases). V shed 4 bases and J shed 6 bases, with 15 bases lying between them. Germline loops: CDR1 KGHSH, CDR2 LQKENI. CDR3 size: 14 residues. The CDR3 sequence: CASSLNRVINGYTF. The CDR3 coding sequence is TGTGCCAGCTCACTAAACAGGGTGATTAATGGCTACACCTTC. Full variable domain (outside the CDR3, taken from reference TRBV18 and TRBJ1-2): NAGVMQNPRHLVRRRGQEARLRCSPMKGHSHVYWYRQLPEEGLKFMVYLQKENIIDESGMPKERFSAEFPKEGPSILRIQQVVRGDSAAYFCASSLNRVINGYTFGSGTRLTVV.

CDR3 protein: CASRGAVYNEQFF. The CDR3 DNA follows: TGTGCCAGCCGGGGGGCGGTCTACAATGAGCAGTTCTTC. V usage is TRBV6-5 and J usage is TRBJ2-1; perhaps TRBD2 as D (7 bases). The germline V gene encodes CDR1 MNHEY and CDR2 SVGAGI. V lost 8 bases, J lost 3 bases, and 11 bases lay in between. This CDR3 spans 13 amino acids.

The genes are TRBV15 and TRBJ1-2, with D perhaps matching TRBD1 (6 bases). Germline V gene sequence: CDR1 LNHNV, CDR2 YYDKDF (reference sequence). Trimming removed 4 bases at V and 4 bases at J, with 7 bases between. The CDR3 is 12 residues long. The CDR3 region has the DNA TGTGCCACCAGCACGGACAGCTATGGCTACACCTTC. It translates to CATSTDSYGYTF.

The genes are TRBV5-1 and TRBJ2-3, with 9 nucleotides matching TRBD1. Germline CDR1 SGHRS, CDR2 YFSETQ. V was clipped by 5 bases and J by 3 bases; unmatched bases: 7. The CDR3 extends over 15 amino acids. The CDR3 nucleotides are TGCGCCAGCAGTTTACAGGGGGCCAAGACAGATACGCAGTATTTT. It yields the protein CASSLQGAKTDTQYF.

The rearrangement uses TRBV19 and TRBJ2-5; 10 bases are a match to TRBD2. The length of the CDR3 is 14 residues. The ends lost 4 bases at V and 5 bases at J; junction bases unmatched: 4. CDR1 is LNHDA, CDR2 SQIVND, per germline (reference sequence). The CDR3 nucleotides are TGTGCCAGTAGTAGTAGCGGGAGGCGGGAGACCCAGTACTTC. This sequence encodes CASSSSGRRETQYF.

This chain connects TRBV28 to TRBJ2-7; 11 bases are shared with TRBD2. Per germline, CDR1 MDHEN and CDR2 SYDVKM. The length of the CDR3 is 15 residues. V lost 7 bases and J lost 6; bases outside the gene matches: 11. Written as DNA, the CDR3 is TGTGCCAGCACCCTAGTGCTAGCGGGGGGTAGCGAGCAGTACTTC. Its protein product is CASTLVLAGGSEQYF.

The V and J genes are TRBV11-3 and TRBJ1-1; D is unclear. CDR3 size: 13 residues. CDR1 is SGHNT and CDR2 is YENEEA in the germline V gene. V lost 1 base and J lost 3, with 6 bases in between. The CDR3 DNA is TGTGCCAGCAGCTTAGTGGCAGACACTGAAGCTTTCTTT. Protein sequence: CASSLVADTEAFF.

This chain connects TRBV12-3 or TRBV12-4 to TRBJ2-4; D is perhaps TRBD2 (6 bases). V lost 6 bases and J lost 8, with 14 bases in between. CDR3 length: 13 amino acids. This CDR3 reads CASSHGSIHIQYF. The CDR3 DNA is TGTGCCAGCAGCCACGGGAGTATTCACATTCAGTACTTC.

The J gene is TRBJ1-1, the V gene TRBV19; 7 nucleotides align to TRBD1. The CDR3 sequence is 14 residues long. V dropped 6 bases and J dropped 1; count of bases not matched to a gene: 5. Germline V gene sequence: CDR1 LNHDA, CDR2 SQIVND (reference sequence). DNA of the CDR3: TGTGCCAGTAGGCAAAGACAGGGGAACACTGAAGCTTTCTTT. This codes for CASRQRQGNTEAFF. The entire variable domain, with the rest obtained from reference TRBV19 and TRBJ1-1, is as follows: DGGITQSPKYLFRKEGQNVTLSCEQNLNHDAMYWYRQDPGQGLRLIYYSQIVNDFQKGDIAEGYSVSREKKESFPLTVTSAQKNPTAFYLCASRQRQGNTEAFFGQGTRLTVV.

This chain links TRBV19 with TRBJ2-2; D possibly corresponds to TRBD2 (6 bases). From germline, CDR1 is LNHDA and CDR2 SQIVND (reference sequence). V was trimmed by 3 bases and J by 2 bases, leaving 13 bases between them. The CDR3 is made up of 16 amino acids. The CDR3 nucleotides read TGTGCCAGTAGTATTGGTGGCGGGGCCAACACCGGGGAGCTGTTTTTT. Protein: CASSIGGGANTGELFF. The full variable domain, with the rest looked up from reference TRBV19 and TRBJ2-2, is DGGITQSPKYLFRKEGQNVTLSCEQNLNHDAMYWYRQDPGQGLRLIYYSQIVNDFQKGDIAEGYSVSREKKESFPLTVTSAQKNPTAFYLCASSIGGGANTGELFFGEGSRLTVL.

This clone turned up a few times. The chain couples TRBV25-1 to TRBJ2-1; tentatively, D is TRBD1 (6 bases). This CDR3 has 16 amino acids. Germline V gives CDR1 MGHDK, CDR2 SYGVNS. With 3 bases removed from V and 5 bases from J, the gap between germline ends came to 17 bases. DNA for the CDR3: TGTGCCAGCAGTGAGAGGTCCAGGGGAAATCACAATGAGCAGTTCTTC. It specifies CASSERSRGNHNEQFF.

The gene calls are TRBV28 and TRBJ1-2; D remains ambiguous. The CDR3 is 14 residues long. The germline V gene encodes CDR1 MDHEN and CDR2 SYDVKM. The germline V and J ends were trimmed by 3 bases and 5 bases, with 13 bases remaining between them. The CDR3 DNA sequence: TGTGCCAGCAGTTTGGGAGCAGGAGGGTATGGCTACACCTTC. Encoded protein: CASSLGAGGYGYTF.

The chain is built from TRBV7-9 and TRBJ2-1; 7 bases line up with TRBD2. The CDR3 extends over 15 amino acids. Trimming took 2 bases from V and 8 from J; bases not matched to a gene: 9. Germline V gene lookup returns CDR1 SEHNR and CDR2 FQNEAQ (reference sequence). The CDR3 DNA sequence: TGTGCCAGCAGCTTATTTCACCGGGAGGAGGATGAGCAGTTCTTC. Encoded protein: CASSLFHREEDEQFF.